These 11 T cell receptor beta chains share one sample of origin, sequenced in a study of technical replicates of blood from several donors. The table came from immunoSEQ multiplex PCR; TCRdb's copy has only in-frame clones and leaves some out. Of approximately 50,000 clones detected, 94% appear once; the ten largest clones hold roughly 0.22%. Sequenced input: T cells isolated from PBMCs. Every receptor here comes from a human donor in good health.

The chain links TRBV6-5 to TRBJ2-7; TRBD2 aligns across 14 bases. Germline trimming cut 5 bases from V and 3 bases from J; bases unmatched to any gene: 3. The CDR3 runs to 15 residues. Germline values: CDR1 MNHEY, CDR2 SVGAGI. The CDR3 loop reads CASSLGTSGSYEQYF. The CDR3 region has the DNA TGTGCCAGCAGTCTAGGGACTAGCGGGAGCTACGAGCAGTACTTC.

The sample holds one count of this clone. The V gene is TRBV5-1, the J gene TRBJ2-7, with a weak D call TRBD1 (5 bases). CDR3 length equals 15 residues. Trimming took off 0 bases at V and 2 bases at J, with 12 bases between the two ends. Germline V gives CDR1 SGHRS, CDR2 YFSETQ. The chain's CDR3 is CASSLAADSTYEQYF. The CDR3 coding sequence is TGCGCCAGCAGCTTGGCCGCCGACAGCACCTACGAGCAGTACTTC.

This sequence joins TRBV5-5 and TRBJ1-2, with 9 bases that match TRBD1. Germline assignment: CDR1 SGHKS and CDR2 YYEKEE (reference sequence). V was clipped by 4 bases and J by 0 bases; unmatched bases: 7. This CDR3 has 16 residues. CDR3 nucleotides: TGTGCCAGCAGCCCCGGGACAGGGCCATCTAACTATGGCTACACCTTC. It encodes CASSPGTGPSNYGYTF.

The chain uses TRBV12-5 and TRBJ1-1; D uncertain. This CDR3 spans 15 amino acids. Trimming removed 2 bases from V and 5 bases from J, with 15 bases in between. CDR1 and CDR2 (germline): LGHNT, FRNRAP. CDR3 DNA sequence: TGTGCTAGTGGTTTGACCTTGACGGGTGAGACTGAAGCTTTCTTT. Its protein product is CASGLTLTGETEAFF.

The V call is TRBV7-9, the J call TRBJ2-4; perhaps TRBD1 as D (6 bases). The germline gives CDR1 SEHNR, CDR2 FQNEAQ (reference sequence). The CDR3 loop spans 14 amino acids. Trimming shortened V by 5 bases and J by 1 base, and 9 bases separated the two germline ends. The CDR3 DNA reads TGTGCCAGCAGCCCCCAGGGGGCCAAAAACATTCAGTACTTC. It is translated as CASSPQGAKNIQYF.

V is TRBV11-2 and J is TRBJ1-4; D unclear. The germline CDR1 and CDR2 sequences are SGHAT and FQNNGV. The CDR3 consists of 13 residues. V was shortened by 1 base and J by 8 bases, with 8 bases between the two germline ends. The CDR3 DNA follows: TGTGCCAGCAGCTTAGTTTGGAGCGAAAAACTGTTTTTT. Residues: CASSLVWSEKLFF.

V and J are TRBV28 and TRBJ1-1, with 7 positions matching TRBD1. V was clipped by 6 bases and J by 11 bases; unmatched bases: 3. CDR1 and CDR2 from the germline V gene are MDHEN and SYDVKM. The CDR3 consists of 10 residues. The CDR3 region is CASSDREAFF. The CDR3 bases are TGTGCCAGCAGCGACAGGGAGGCTTTCTTT.

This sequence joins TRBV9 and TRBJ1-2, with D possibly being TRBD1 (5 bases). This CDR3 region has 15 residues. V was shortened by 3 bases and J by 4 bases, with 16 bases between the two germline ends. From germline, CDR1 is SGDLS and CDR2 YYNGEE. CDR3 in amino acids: CASSAVAGPGYGYTF. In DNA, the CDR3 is TGTGCCAGCAGCGCCGTGGCGGGACCGGGCTATGGCTACACCTTC. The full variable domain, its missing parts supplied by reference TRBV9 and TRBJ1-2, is DSGVTQTPKHLITATGQRVTLRCSPRSGDLSVYWYQQSLDQGLQFLIQYYNGEERAKGNILERFSAQQFPDLHSELNLSSLELGDSALYFCASSAVAGPGYGYTFGSGTRLTVV.

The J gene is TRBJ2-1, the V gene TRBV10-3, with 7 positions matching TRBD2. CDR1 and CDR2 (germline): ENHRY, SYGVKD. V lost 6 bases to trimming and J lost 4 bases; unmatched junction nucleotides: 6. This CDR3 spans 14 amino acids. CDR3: CAISLLAEYNEQFF. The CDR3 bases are TGTGCCATCAGCCTGCTAGCGGAGTACAATGAGCAGTTCTTC.

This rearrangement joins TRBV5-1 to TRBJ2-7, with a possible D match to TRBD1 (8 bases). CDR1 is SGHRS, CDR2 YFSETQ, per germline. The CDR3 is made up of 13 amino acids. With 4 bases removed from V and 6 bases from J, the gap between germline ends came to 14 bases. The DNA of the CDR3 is TGCGCCAGCAGCGCAACAGGGGGGGGCGAGCAGTACTTC. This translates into CASSATGGGEQYF.

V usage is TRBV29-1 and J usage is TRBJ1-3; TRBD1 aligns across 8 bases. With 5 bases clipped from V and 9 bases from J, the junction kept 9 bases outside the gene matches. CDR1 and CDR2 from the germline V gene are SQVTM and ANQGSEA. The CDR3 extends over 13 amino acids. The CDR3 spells CSVTEGQVGTIYF. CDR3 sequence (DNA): TGCAGCGTTACCGAGGGACAGGTTGGCACCATATATTTT.